This is a list of T cell receptor beta chains from one sample in a study of T cell changes during pregnancy in multiple sclerosis. TCRdb's table, derived via immunoSEQ multiplex PCR, lists solely in-frame clones and lacks some. The sample records approximately 49,000 clones, nearly 90% being singletons. The sequences come from peripheral blood, collected after pregnancy. The receptors come from a female donor in good health, enrolled as a control in a pregnancy study. Each CDR3 is given without its conserved first and last residue.

>TRBV4-3|TRBJ2-2|14
ASSQEPSGGTGELF
>TRBV2|TRBJ1-6|12
ASSVPGRNSPLH
>TRBV29-1|TRBJ2-7|12
SVQPREPPYEQY
>TRBV5-4|TRBJ2-3|13
ASSYAGGSGDTQY
>TRBV7-8|TRBJ2-7|13
ASSLLARVSYEQY
>TRBV5-6|TRBJ1-1|15
ASSLRGQALMNTEAF
>TRBV6-7|TRBJ1-3|15
ASSLRGQGARGNTIY
>TRBV10-3|TRBJ2-1|14
AITSKYGGPYNEQF
>TRBV6-6|TRBJ2-2|11
ASTRANTGELF
>TRBV19|TRBJ2-3|13
ASIEGSGITDTQY
>TRBV5-4|TRBJ2-7|13
ASSPAGGLSYEQY
>TRBV5-6|TRBJ2-7|13
ASSFRDRAVYEQY
>TRBV19|TRBJ2-2|14
ASSETSGVNTGELF
>TRBV5-1|TRBJ2-2|13
ASSPGGKNTGELF
>TRBV13|TRBJ2-7|11
ASSPQGLYEQY
>TRBV6-6|TRBJ2-7|11
ASTHRTGNEQY
>TRBV9|TRBJ2-5|11
ASSAGVQETQY
>TRBV11-2|TRBJ2-3|10
ASSAFGERQY
>TRBV4-2|TRBJ2-7|17
ASSQVAPRRQAETPEQY
>TRBV21-1|TRBJ2-4|18
ASIPIGLAGGNLAKNIQY
>TRBV28|TRBJ2-3|14
ASSRDRGGGIDTQY
>TRBV7-2|TRBJ2-5|14
ASSLEVAGSQETQY
>TRBV18|TRBJ2-7|13
ASSPIATGGYEQY
>TRBV28|TRBJ2-3|13
ATHLAGGPRDTQY
>TRBV30|TRBJ2-7|10
AWRRGQGAGA
>TRBV28|TRBJ1-2|12
ASSLDRSNYGYT
>TRBV5-6|TRBJ2-7|15
ASSLLGGREGSYEQY
>TRBV6-5|TRBJ1-1|11
ASSFGENTEAF
>TRBV15|TRBJ1-5|11
ATSRRGFQPQH
>TRBV6-4|TRBJ1-2|13
ASSEKQGANYGYT
>TRBV27|TRBJ2-7|15
ASSGGVGAGAVHEQY
>TRBV5-4|TRBJ2-3|13
ASSLGGGLTDTQY
>TRBV2|TRBJ2-1|11
ASSRRPSGEQF
>TRBV4-2|TRBJ2-4|13
ASSQRQGGVNIQY
>TRBV27|TRBJ2-7|18
ASSSGQIPGLAGGPREQY
>TRBV29-1|TRBJ1-1|12
SVVQGPRNTEAF
>TRBV5-1|TRBJ1-1|14
ASSLAIKNGDTEAF
>TRBV6-5|TRBJ1-2|11
ATYRDPNYGYT
>TRBV7-2|TRBJ1-6|14
ASSRSRDRGFSPLH
>TRBV2|TRBJ1-1|12
ASSVVGGPTGAF
>TRBV28|TRBJ1-2|12
ASSWRGSSYGYT
>TRBV6-4|TRBJ2-3|13
ASTETSEPTDTQY
>TRBV9|TRBJ1-1|11
ASSAEDRGEAF
>TRBV28|TRBJ1-1|12
ASSLRPPGQGAF
>TRBV4-3|TRBJ2-1|14
ASSQGAGRNYNEQF
>TRBV7-2|TRBJ2-7|12
ASSYRTGANEQY
>TRBV19|TRBJ2-2|16
ASSIVGLAGANTGELF
>TRBV28|TRBJ2-7|12
ASSGEKRTYEQY
>TRBV19|TRBJ1-2|10
ASTLENYGYT
>TRBV7-3|TRBJ1-1|11
ASSSQGQFEAF
>TRBV11-3|TRBJ1-1|12
ASSRTGENTEAF
>TRBV2|TRBJ1-1|10
AIPQGIAEAF
>TRBV6-4|TRBJ1-1|12
ASSSGTANTEAF
>TRBV21-1|TRBJ2-4|12
ASSGVLAKNIQY
>TRBV18|TRBJ2-7|12
ASSPQGSPYEQY
>TRBV7-3|TRBJ1-3|13
ASSPQGISGNTIY
>TRBV6-5|TRBJ1-2|10
ASTGTGNGYT
>TRBV11-2|TRBJ2-2|14
ASRHIAGGPTGELF
>TRBV5-3|TRBJ2-7|11
ARSPGTATFQY
>TRBV4-3|TRBJ2-1|14
ASSQGTSGSYNEQF